There are a few counts of the clone carrying this T cell receptor (beta chain). Its matching antigen is unknown. The sample is drawn from a study of T cells after yellow fever vaccination. Study-wide results and limits: Most clones from primary vaccination resurfaced after the booster (96% CD4, more than 75% CD8).

V dropped 6 bases and J dropped 3 bases, with 14 bases sitting between them. Germline V gene data show CDR1 as MNHEY and CDR2 as SMNVEV (reference sequence). This CDR3 has 15 amino acids. The authors made TCR cDNA by 5'RACE template switching, adding a universal primer site and UMIs. MiXCR, applied by TCRdb to the 5' RACE reads, yields one record per CDR3 protein. The sample carries more than 300,000 distinct CDR3 sequences, around 4.5% recorded once. This receptor was obtained from a man between 18 and 29 years old who received the YFV17D yellow fever vaccine. This rearrangement joins TRBV27 to TRBJ2-2, with a weak D call TRBD2 (6 bases). Specimen: PBMCs, collected 15 days after the yellow fever booster vaccination. The CDR3 coding sequence is TGTGCCAGCAGACTAATGGGGGGTCACACCGGGGAGCTGTTTTTT. Translated: CASRLMGGHTGELFF.